This T cell receptor beta chain came from a study of blood T cell repertoires in COVID-19 (dated by TCRdb to the early 2020s). About the study as a whole: Collaborator samples came from the United States, Italy and Spain and covered acute and convalescent phases of COVID-19. The repertoires were released in a freely available public database intended as a resource for research on the immune response to SARS-CoV-2. Subjects who had been exposed to COVID-19, were actively infected with it, or had recovered from it provided the deeply sampled blood TCRbeta repertoires that made up the dataset. The sample metadata nearly always contained a de-identified subject ID, COVID-19 status, age in years and sex. Where available, HLA class I and class II types were taken from metadata supplied by the sample provider and were not determined by assay-based typing. Samples were obtained from the ongoing ImmuneRACE study (first 160 participants) and from about 1,300 subjects provided by 6 global collaborators. The prospective study material was composed of cDNA or gDNA derived from T cells, B-cell-depleted T cells, or PBMCs.

TCRbeta CDR3 regions were amplified from genomic DNA by means of the immunoSEQ Assay, a bias-controlled multiplex PCR. Per the original workflow: The number of nucleated cells in each sample was estimated from the amplification of reference gene primers within the assay. To quantify the absolute abundance of each unique TCRbeta CDR3 rearrangement, sequence reads were collapsed and filtered. For each sample, productive Simpson clonality was calculated as the square root of Simpson's diversity index across productive rearrangements. In TCRdb, the immuneACCESS table is reduced to in-frame sequences with V and J assigned. These tables do not hold every clone; where another copy was compared, an unresolved V gene accounts for under half, and the others remain unexplained. Clonal size and the V and J genes are those of that table, whereas D and trimming came from the DNA. The sample contains tens of thousands of clones, 82% of them found a single time. The top ten hold around a fifth of the sample.

Whole blood was collected in K2EDTA tubes by collaborating institutions according to the institutions' own protocols. Collaborator samples were shipped for TCRbeta analysis as frozen whole blood, isolated PBMCs, or DNA extracted from either sample type. Beyond this particular receptor, the publication reports: How much clinical and demographic metadata was included differed by source and by participant, and the metadata was provided uncurated.

The CDR3 numbers 14 residues from cysteine through phenylalanine. Only the CDR3 part of the read is kept: 42 bases, read in frame from the first base. Per the germline V gene (reference sequence), SSHAT is the CDR1 and FNYEAQ is the CDR2. As to this clone: It lacks a known antigen. Germline is not matched at one junction end, which may reflect a read error.

This clonotype was sampled from an older woman with acute or convalescent COVID-19. Sequencing used peripheral blood. The chain is assembled from TRBV7-7 and TRBJ2-1; the central 12 bases match TRBD2. Here the CDR3 is given as CASSLGLAGYEQFF. The DNA sequence reads TGTGCTAGCAGCCTTGGACTAGCGGGGTATGAGCAGTTCTTC.